This T cell receptor (beta chain) is drawn from a study of PD-L1 blockade in urothelial cancer. Whole-study context: Blood yielded a median of approximately 150,000 T cells per sample.

Assay: immunoSEQ multiplex PCR; the TCRdb copy retains only in-frame clones and omits some. The data hold more than 75,000 clones, with 90% to 95% observed a single time. The junction had 4 bases not matched to a gene; V was cut back by 4 bases and J by 2 bases. The CDR3 length is 14 residues. The germline V gene has CDR1 SGHDT and CDR2 YYEEEE. Urothelial carcinoma affected the patients, and it was locally advanced or metastatic. The receptor comes from a man in his fifties or sixties with urothelial cancer. The V gene is TRBV5-6, the J gene TRBJ2-3; 7 nucleotides match TRBD1. The sequences come from PBMCs, collected around atezolizumab (anti-PD-L1) treatment. The DNA for the CDR3 is TGTGCCAGCAGCCCGACAGGGTACACAGATACGCAGTATTTT. As protein: CASSPTGYTDTQYF.